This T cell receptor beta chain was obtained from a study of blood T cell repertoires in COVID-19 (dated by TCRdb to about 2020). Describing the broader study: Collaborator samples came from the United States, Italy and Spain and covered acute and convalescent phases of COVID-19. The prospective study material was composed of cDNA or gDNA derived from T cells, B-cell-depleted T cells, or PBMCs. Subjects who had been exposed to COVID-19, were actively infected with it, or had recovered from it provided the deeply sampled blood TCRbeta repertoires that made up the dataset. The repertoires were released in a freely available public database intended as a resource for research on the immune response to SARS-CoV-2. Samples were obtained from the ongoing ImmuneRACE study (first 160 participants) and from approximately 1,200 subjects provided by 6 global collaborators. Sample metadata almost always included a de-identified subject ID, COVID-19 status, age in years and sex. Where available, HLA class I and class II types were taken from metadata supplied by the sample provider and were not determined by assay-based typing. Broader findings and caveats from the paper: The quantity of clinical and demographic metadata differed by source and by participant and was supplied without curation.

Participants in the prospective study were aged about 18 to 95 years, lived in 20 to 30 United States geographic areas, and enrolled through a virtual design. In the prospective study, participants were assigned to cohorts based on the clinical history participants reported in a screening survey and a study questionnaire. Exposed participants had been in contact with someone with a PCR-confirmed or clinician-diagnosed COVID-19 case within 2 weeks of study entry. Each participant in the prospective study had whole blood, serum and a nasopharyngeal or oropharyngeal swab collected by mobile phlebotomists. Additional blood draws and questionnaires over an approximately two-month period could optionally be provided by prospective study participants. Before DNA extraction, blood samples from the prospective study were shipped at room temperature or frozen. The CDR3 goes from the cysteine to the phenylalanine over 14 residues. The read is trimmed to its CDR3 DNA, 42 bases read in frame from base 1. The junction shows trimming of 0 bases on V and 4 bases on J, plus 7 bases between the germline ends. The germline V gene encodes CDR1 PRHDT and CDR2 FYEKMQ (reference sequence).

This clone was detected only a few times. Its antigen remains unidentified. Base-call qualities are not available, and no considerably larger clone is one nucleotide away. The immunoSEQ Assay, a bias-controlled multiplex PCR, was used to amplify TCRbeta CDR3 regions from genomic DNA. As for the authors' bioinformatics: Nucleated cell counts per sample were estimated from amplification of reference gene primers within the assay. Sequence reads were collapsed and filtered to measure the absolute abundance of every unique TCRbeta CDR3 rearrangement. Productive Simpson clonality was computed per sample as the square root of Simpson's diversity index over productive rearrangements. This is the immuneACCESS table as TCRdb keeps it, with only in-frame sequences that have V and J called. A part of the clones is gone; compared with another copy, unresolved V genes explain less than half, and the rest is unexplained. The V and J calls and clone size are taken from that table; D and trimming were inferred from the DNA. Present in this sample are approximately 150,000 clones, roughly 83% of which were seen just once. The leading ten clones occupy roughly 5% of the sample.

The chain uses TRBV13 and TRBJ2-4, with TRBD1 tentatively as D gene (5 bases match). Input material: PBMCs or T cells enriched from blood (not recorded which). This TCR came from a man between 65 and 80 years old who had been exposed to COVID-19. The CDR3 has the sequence CASSLGQGKNIQYF. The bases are TGTGCCAGCAGCTTAGGGCAGGGAAAAAACATTCAGTACTTC.